The present TCR beta chain was sequenced within a study of molecular identifiers for immune sequencing clone quantification. This clonotype showed up many times. V was trimmed by 6 bases and J by 3 bases, leaving 11 bases between them. Germline assignment: CDR1 MNHEY and CDR2 SVGAGI. This CDR3 comprises 13 residues. TCRdb reprocessed the PCR reads with MiXCR, giving one entry per CDR3 protein. Of about 640,000 distinct CDR3 sequences detected, around 20% appear once; the ten largest clones hold roughly 0.85%. This rearrangement joins TRBV6-5 to TRBJ1-2, with D unclear. Sequencing was carried out using naive CD8+ T cells from blood, with Jurkat cell RNA spiked in. Indicated subset: FACS-sorted CD8+CD4-CCR7+CD45RA+ naive T cells. This receptor was identified in a human donor in good health. Some libraries in this study had Jurkat cell RNA spiked in. The DNA for the CDR3 is TGTGCCAGCAGCAACCACAACTACTATGGCTACACCTTC. Protein sequence: CASSNHNYYGYTF.